These T cell receptor beta chains were read from a single sample in a study of T cells in Graves' hyperthyroidism and ophthalmopathy. Each CDR3 protein gets one entry after TCRdb re-called the multiplex PCR reads with MiXCR. The table lists 500,000 to 600,000 distinct CDR3 sequences, just under 20% of them singletons. The material sequenced was blood. The receptors come from a man between 35 and 55 years old with Graves' ophthalmopathy. The CDR3 runs from the conserved cysteine through the conserved F or W. The D gene is left open where the match is weak. Part of the rows lack a size; the others show once, few, many or a class for expanded clones.

v_gene,abundance,j_gene,d_gene,CDR3nt,CDR3aa
TRBV20-1,NA,TRBJ2-1,NA,TGCAGTGCCAAGGTCGGAACTGAGCAGTTCTTC,CSAKVGTEQFF
TRBV6-1,few,TRBJ1-2,NA,TGTGCCAGCAGGCCGACAGTCTATGGCTACACCTTC,CASRPTVYGYTF
TRBV19,NA,TRBJ2-7,TRBD2,TGTGCCAGTAGTGTGAGACTAGCCTCCTACGAGCAGTACTTC,CASSVRLASYEQYF
TRBV6-2/TRBV6-3,few,TRBJ2-3,TRBD1,TGTGCCAGCAATGAGAGACAGGGGGCAGATACGCAGTATTTT,CASNERQGADTQYF
TRBV20-1,NA,TRBJ2-7,TRBD2,TGCAGTGCTAGAGGGGAGCGGGAGTTCTCCTACGAGCAGTACTTC,CSARGEREFSYEQYF
TRBV27,few,TRBJ1-4,NA,TGTGCCAGTAGCACAGGGTCCAGGGAAAAACTGTTTTTT,CASSTGSREKLFF
TRBV6-1,NA,TRBJ1-2,NA,TGTGCCAGCAGTCAGGGCGCCTCTTTAACTTATGGCTACACCTTC,CASSQGASLTYGYTF
TRBV28,many,TRBJ2-3,NA,TGTGCCAGCAGTTTCCAGGGTAGAGGGGTGACAGATACGCAGTATTTT,CASSFQGRGVTDTQYF
TRBV3-1,many,TRBJ1-1,NA,TGTGCCAGCAGCCAAGGACCCCTTAGGGGGGCAGCTTTCTTT,CASSQGPLRGAAFF
TRBV3-1,NA,TRBJ1-6,NA,TGTGCCAGCAGCCTTTATGGAGGGAATTCACCCCTCCACTTT,CASSLYGGNSPLHF
TRBV27,many,TRBJ1-1,NA,TGTGCCAGCAGCTTCCCGGGGGCGCTTGAAAATGAAGCTTTCTTT,CASSFPGALENEAFF
TRBV2,many,TRBJ2-5,TRBD2,TGTGCCAGCAGTGAAAGGGAGGGAGAGACCCAGTACTTC,CASSEREGETQYF
TRBV19,NA,TRBJ1-2,NA,TGTGCCAGTAGTATGCGGAGCAACTATGGCTACACCTTC,CASSMRSNYGYTF